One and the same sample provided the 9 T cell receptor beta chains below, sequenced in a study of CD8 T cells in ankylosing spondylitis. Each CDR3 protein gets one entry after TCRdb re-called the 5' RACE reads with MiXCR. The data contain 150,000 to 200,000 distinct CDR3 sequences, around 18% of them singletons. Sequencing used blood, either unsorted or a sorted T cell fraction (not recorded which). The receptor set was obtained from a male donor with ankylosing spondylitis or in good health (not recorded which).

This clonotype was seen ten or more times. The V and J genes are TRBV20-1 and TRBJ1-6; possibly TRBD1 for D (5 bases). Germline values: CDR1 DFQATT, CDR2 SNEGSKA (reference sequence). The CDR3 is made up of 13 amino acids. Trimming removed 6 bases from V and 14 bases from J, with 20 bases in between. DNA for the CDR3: TGCAGTGCCCCGGGACCGGTCATTAGGGCCCTCCACTTT. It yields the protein CSAPGPVIRALHF.

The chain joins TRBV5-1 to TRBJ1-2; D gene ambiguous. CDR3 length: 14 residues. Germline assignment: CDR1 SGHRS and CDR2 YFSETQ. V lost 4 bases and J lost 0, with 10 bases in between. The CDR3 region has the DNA TGCGCCAGCAGCGTCGACCTCTCTAACTATGGCTACACCTTC. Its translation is CASSVDLSNYGYTF.

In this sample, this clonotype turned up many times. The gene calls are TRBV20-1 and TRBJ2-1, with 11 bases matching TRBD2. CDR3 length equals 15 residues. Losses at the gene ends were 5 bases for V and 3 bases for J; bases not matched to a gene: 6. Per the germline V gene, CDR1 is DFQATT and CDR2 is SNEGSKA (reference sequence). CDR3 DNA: TGCAGTGCTTCTACTAGCGGGAGCTACTACAATGAGCAGTTCTTC. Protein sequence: CSASTSGSYYNEQFF.

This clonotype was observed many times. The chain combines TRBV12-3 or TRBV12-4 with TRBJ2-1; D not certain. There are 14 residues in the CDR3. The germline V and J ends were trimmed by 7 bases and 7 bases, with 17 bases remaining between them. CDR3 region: CASTNSLFGNEQFF. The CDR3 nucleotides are TGTGCCAGCACGAACAGCCTTTTCGGGAATGAGCAGTTCTTC.

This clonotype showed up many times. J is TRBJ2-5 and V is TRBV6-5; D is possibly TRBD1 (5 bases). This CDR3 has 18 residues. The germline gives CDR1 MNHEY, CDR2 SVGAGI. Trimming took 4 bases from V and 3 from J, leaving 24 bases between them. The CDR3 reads CASSSAFFKGRYEETQYF. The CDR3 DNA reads TGTGCCAGCAGTTCCGCCTTTTTTAAGGGGCGGTATGAAGAGACCCAGTACTTC.

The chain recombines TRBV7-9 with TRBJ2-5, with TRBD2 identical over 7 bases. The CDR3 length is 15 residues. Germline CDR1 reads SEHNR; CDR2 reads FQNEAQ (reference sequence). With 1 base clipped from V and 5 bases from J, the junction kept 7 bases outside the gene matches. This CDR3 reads CASSLEAGMKETQYF. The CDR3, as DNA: TGTGCCAGCAGCTTAGAAGCGGGAATGAAGGAGACCCAGTACTTC.

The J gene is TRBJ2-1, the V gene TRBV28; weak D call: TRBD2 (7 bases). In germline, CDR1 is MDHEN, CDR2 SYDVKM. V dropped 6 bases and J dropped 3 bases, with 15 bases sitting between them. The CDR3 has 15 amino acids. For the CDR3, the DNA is TGTGCCAGCAGGGCGACGGGGGGCTTCTACAATGAGCAGTTCTTC. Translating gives CASRATGGFYNEQFF. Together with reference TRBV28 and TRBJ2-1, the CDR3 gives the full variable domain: DVKVTQSSRYLVKRTGEKVFLECVQDMDHENMFWYRQDPGLGLRLIYFSYDVKMKEKGDIPEGYSVSREKKERFSLILESASTNQTSMYLCASRATGGFYNEQFFGPGTRLTVL.

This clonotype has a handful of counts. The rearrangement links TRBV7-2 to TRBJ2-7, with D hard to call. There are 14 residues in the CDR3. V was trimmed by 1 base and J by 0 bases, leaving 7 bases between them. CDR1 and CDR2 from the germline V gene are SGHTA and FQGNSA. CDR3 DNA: TGTGCCAGCAGCTTAGATCGCAGCTCCTACGAGCAGTACTTC. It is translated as CASSLDRSSYEQYF.

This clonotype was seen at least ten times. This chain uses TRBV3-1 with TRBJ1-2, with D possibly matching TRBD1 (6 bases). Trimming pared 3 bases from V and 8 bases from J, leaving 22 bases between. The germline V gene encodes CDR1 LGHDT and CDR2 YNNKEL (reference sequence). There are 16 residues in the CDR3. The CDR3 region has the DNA TGTGCCAGCAGCCATCCTACACCGGGAGCAGGGGTCGGCTACACCTTC. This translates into CASSHPTPGAGVGYTF.